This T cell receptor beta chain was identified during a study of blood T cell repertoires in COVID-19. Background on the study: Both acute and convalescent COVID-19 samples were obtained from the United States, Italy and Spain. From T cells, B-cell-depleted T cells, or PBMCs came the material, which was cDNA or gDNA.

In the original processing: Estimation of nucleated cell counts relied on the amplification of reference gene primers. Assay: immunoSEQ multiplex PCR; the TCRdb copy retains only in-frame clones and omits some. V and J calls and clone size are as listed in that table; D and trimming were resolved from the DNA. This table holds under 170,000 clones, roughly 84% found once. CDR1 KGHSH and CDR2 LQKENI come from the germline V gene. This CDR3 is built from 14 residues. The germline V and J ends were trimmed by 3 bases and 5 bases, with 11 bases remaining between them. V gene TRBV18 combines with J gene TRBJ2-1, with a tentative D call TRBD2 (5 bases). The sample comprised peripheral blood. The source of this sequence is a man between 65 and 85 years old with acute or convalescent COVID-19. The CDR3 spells CASSPDSRNNEQFF. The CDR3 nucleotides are TGTGCCAGCTCACCGGACTCGAGGAACAATGAGCAGTTCTTC. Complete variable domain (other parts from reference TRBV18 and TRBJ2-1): NAGVMQNPRHLVRRRGQEARLRCSPMKGHSHVYWYRQLPEEGLKFMVYLQKENIIDESGMPKERFSAEFPKEGPSILRIQQVVRGDSAAYFCASSPDSRNNEQFFGPGTRLTVL.